These T cell receptor beta chains were read from a single sample in a study of technical replicates of blood from several donors. Generated by immunoSEQ multiplex PCR, the TCRdb table keeps only in-frame clones and is missing some. Seen here are tens of thousands of clones, 85% to 95% observed once, and the top ten hold roughly 4.5%. The sequenced sample was PBMCs. The receptors were sampled from a human donor in good health. Some clones in this sample may be carry-over from other donors' samples. Each CDR3 is given with its conserved first and last residue. A D gene is named only where the DNA matches it firmly. Size is omitted from some rows. Given values are once, few, many or a class for expanded clones.

abundance: few
j_gene: TRBJ2-3
d_gene: TRBD2
v_gene: TRBV2
CDR3nt: TGTGCCAGCCCCGGGACTAACACAGATACGCAGTATTTT
CDR3aa: CASPGTNTDTQYF

abundance: NA
j_gene: TRBJ2-1
d_gene: NA
v_gene: TRBV4-2
CDR3nt: TGTGCCAGCAGCCAAGAGGTAGAGGCCTACAATGAGCAGTTCTTC
CDR3aa: CASSQEVEAYNEQFF

abundance: NA
j_gene: TRBJ2-5
d_gene: TRBD2
v_gene: TRBV7-9
CDR3nt: TGTGCCAGCAGCTTTAGCCTTAAAGCGGGACTCGAGACCCAGTACTTC
CDR3aa: CASSFSLKAGLETQYF

abundance: NA
j_gene: TRBJ1-2
d_gene: NA
v_gene: TRBV4-2
CDR3nt: TGTGCCAGCAGCCAAGACGATGGGGGGGATTTCTATGGCTACACCTTC
CDR3aa: CASSQDDGGDFYGYTF

abundance: few
j_gene: TRBJ1-2
d_gene: NA
v_gene: TRBV9
CDR3nt: TGTGCCAGCAGCGTAGGTCTGGGGGCAAACTATGGCTACACCTTC
CDR3aa: CASSVGLGANYGYTF

abundance: NA
j_gene: TRBJ2-3
d_gene: NA
v_gene: TRBV10-1
CDR3nt: TGCGCCAGCATCCAAAGCACAGATACGCAGTATTTT
CDR3aa: CASIQSTDTQYF

abundance: NA
j_gene: TRBJ2-3
d_gene: NA
v_gene: TRBV2
CDR3nt: TGTGCCAGCAGTGCCTCCACAGATACGCAGTATTTT
CDR3aa: CASSASTDTQYF

abundance: NA
j_gene: TRBJ1-2
d_gene: TRBD1
v_gene: TRBV6-1
CDR3nt: TGTGCCAGCAGTGAAATTTACGGGGGACAGGGGCGTGAAAGTCATGGCTACACCTTC
CDR3aa: CASSEIYGGQGRESHGYTF

abundance: NA
j_gene: TRBJ2-1
d_gene: TRBD2
v_gene: TRBV5-6
CDR3nt: TGTGCCAGCAGGTCTACTAGCGGGGGGGCCGGTGAGCAGTTCTTC
CDR3aa: CASRSTSGGAGEQFF

abundance: NA
j_gene: TRBJ2-2
d_gene: TRBD2
v_gene: TRBV9
CDR3nt: TGTGCCAGCAGCCCACGACTAGCAGTCACCGGGGAGCTGTTTTTT
CDR3aa: CASSPRLAVTGELFF

abundance: NA
j_gene: TRBJ2-3
d_gene: NA
v_gene: TRBV6-5
CDR3nt: TGTGCCAGCAGTTACTCGACTAGCACAGATACGCAGTATTTT
CDR3aa: CASSYSTSTDTQYF

abundance: NA
j_gene: TRBJ2-3
d_gene: NA
v_gene: TRBV7-8
CDR3nt: TGTGCCAGCACCCTGGGGGCTACGCAGTATTTT
CDR3aa: CASTLGATQYF

abundance: NA
j_gene: TRBJ1-4
d_gene: NA
v_gene: TRBV28
CDR3nt: TGTGCCAGCAGTTCGGGTTCAAAACTGTTTTTT
CDR3aa: CASSSGSKLFF

abundance: NA
j_gene: TRBJ1-2
d_gene: NA
v_gene: TRBV19
CDR3nt: TGTGCCAGTACCTCCGGTCTTCCTCCCTATGGCTACACCTTC
CDR3aa: CASTSGLPPYGYTF

abundance: NA
j_gene: TRBJ2-2
d_gene: NA
v_gene: TRBV21-1
CDR3nt: TGTGCCAGCAGCTCCCGGACAGGGGTCGCGAACACCGGGGAGCTGTTTTTT
CDR3aa: CASSSRTGVANTGELFF

abundance: NA
j_gene: TRBJ1-2
d_gene: TRBD1
v_gene: TRBV4-3
CDR3nt: TGCGCCAGCAGCCAAGAGGCCGGGACAGGGATAGGCTACACCTTC
CDR3aa: CASSQEAGTGIGYTF

abundance: NA
j_gene: TRBJ2-1
d_gene: NA
v_gene: TRBV11-2
CDR3nt: TGTGCCAGCAGCTTCCACGGGAGTGAGCAGTTCTTC
CDR3aa: CASSFHGSEQFF

abundance: NA
j_gene: TRBJ1-2
d_gene: NA
v_gene: TRBV6-1
CDR3nt: TGTGCCAGCAGTGAAGCGCTGGCGGGGAACTATGGCTACACCTTC
CDR3aa: CASSEALAGNYGYTF

abundance: NA
j_gene: TRBJ2-1
d_gene: NA
v_gene: TRBV28
CDR3nt: TGTGCCAGCAGCCAGCGGGACAATGAGCAGTTCTTC
CDR3aa: CASSQRDNEQFF

abundance: NA
j_gene: TRBJ2-1
d_gene: NA
v_gene: TRBV29-1
CDR3nt: TGCAGCGTTTTTTACGGCAGGGAAGGGAATGAGCAGTTCTTC
CDR3aa: CSVFYGREGNEQFF

abundance: NA
j_gene: TRBJ1-4
d_gene: TRBD1
v_gene: TRBV6-6
CDR3nt: TGTGCCAGCAGTTACGGGGGACAGGGGGCGTCAATTCCGTTTTTT
CDR3aa: CASSYGGQGASIPFF

abundance: NA
j_gene: TRBJ2-3
d_gene: TRBD2
v_gene: TRBV19
CDR3nt: TGTGCCAGTAGGGGACTAGCGGGAGTGCTAGATACGCAGTATTTT
CDR3aa: CASRGLAGVLDTQYF

abundance: NA
j_gene: TRBJ1-1
d_gene: NA
v_gene: TRBV11-3
CDR3nt: TGTGCCAGCAGCTCCCGGGGAGGAACTGAAGCTTTCTTT
CDR3aa: CASSSRGGTEAFF

abundance: NA
j_gene: TRBJ2-7
d_gene: NA
v_gene: TRBV7-2
CDR3nt: TGTGCCAGCAGCCGGACTGTACCGGGGTCCTACGAGCAGTACTTC
CDR3aa: CASSRTVPGSYEQYF

abundance: NA
j_gene: TRBJ2-7
d_gene: NA
v_gene: TRBV5-6
CDR3nt: TGTGCCAGCAGCTTGTTGCCAGAATCCTACGAGCAGTACTTC
CDR3aa: CASSLLPESYEQYF

abundance: NA
j_gene: TRBJ2-5
d_gene: NA
v_gene: TRBV4-1
CDR3nt: TGCGCCAGCAGCCAAGCCCCGGGGTCCCAAGAGACCCAGTACTTC
CDR3aa: CASSQAPGSQETQYF

abundance: NA
j_gene: TRBJ1-6
d_gene: NA
v_gene: TRBV15
CDR3nt: TGTGCCACCAGCAGAGTGGGGAGGGATTCACCCCTCCACTTT
CDR3aa: CATSRVGRDSPLHF

abundance: NA
j_gene: TRBJ1-5
d_gene: TRBD1
v_gene: TRBV19
CDR3nt: TGTGCCACATCCCCCGGGACAGGGCAGCCCCAGCATTTT
CDR3aa: CATSPGTGQPQHF

abundance: NA
j_gene: TRBJ1-5
d_gene: NA
v_gene: TRBV18
CDR3nt: TGTGCCAGCTCACCTGGACAGCTTAGCAATCAGCCCCAGCATTTT
CDR3aa: CASSPGQLSNQPQHF

abundance: NA
j_gene: TRBJ2-2
d_gene: NA
v_gene: TRBV5-1
CDR3nt: TGCGCCAGCAGCGTAATGACAGGAACCGGGGAGCTGTTTTTT
CDR3aa: CASSVMTGTGELFF

abundance: NA
j_gene: TRBJ2-3
d_gene: NA
v_gene: TRBV6-6
CDR3nt: TGTGCCAGCAAACAGGGTGGCACAGATACGCAGTATTTT
CDR3aa: CASKQGGTDTQYF

abundance: NA
j_gene: TRBJ1-3
d_gene: TRBD1
v_gene: TRBV7-2
CDR3nt: TGTGCCAGCAGCTTGACAGGGACATCCGGAAACACCATATATTTT
CDR3aa: CASSLTGTSGNTIYF

abundance: NA
j_gene: TRBJ2-2
d_gene: NA
v_gene: TRBV12-5
CDR3nt: TGTGCTAGTGGTTTGGTACTGGGCACCAACACCGGGGAGCTGTTTTTT
CDR3aa: CASGLVLGTNTGELFF

abundance: NA
j_gene: TRBJ2-5
d_gene: TRBD1
v_gene: TRBV5-1
CDR3nt: TGCGCCAGCGGACAGGGCTTGGAGACCCAGTACTTC
CDR3aa: CASGQGLETQYF

abundance: NA
j_gene: TRBJ2-1
d_gene: NA
v_gene: TRBV7-3
CDR3nt: TGTGCCAGCAGCTTTGATAGGGGACTCGGCAATGAGCAGTTCTTC
CDR3aa: CASSFDRGLGNEQFF

abundance: NA
j_gene: TRBJ2-7
d_gene: NA
v_gene: TRBV14
CDR3nt: TGTGCCAGCAGCCAAGGGAGGAACTACGAGCAGTACTTC
CDR3aa: CASSQGRNYEQYF

abundance: NA
j_gene: TRBJ1-5
d_gene: NA
v_gene: TRBV14
CDR3nt: TGTGCCAGCAGCCACCAAGGGACAATTTGCAATCAGCCCCAGCATTTT
CDR3aa: CASSHQGTICNQPQHF

abundance: NA
j_gene: TRBJ2-1
d_gene: NA
v_gene: TRBV6-5
CDR3nt: TGTGCCAGCAGTTACTCTGCTAGCTTGGAGCAGTTCTTC
CDR3aa: CASSYSASLEQFF

abundance: NA
j_gene: TRBJ2-1
d_gene: TRBD1
v_gene: TRBV7-9
CDR3nt: TGTGCCAGCAGCCTAGCCGGGACAGTCAATGAGCAGTTCTTC
CDR3aa: CASSLAGTVNEQFF

abundance: NA
j_gene: TRBJ1-3
d_gene: NA
v_gene: TRBV4-2
CDR3nt: TGTGCCAGCAGCCAACCCGGGAACACCATATATTTT
CDR3aa: CASSQPGNTIYF

abundance: NA
j_gene: TRBJ1-4
d_gene: NA
v_gene: TRBV5-1
CDR3nt: TGCGCCAGCAGCCCGGAGGGGCAGGGCTCATCTAATGAAAAACTGTTTTTT
CDR3aa: CASSPEGQGSSNEKLFF

abundance: once
j_gene: TRBJ2-7
d_gene: NA
v_gene: TRBV28
CDR3nt: TGTGCCAGCACCGAACAGGGCTACGAGCAGTACTTC
CDR3aa: CASTEQGYEQYF

abundance: NA
j_gene: TRBJ1-1
d_gene: NA
v_gene: TRBV7-2
CDR3nt: TGTGCCAGCAGCCCGCGGTCCAGGGCGAACACTGAAGCTTTCTTT
CDR3aa: CASSPRSRANTEAFF

abundance: NA
j_gene: TRBJ2-3
d_gene: NA
v_gene: TRBV5-4
CDR3nt: TGTGCCAGCAGCTTGGCCGGCGGGGATACGCAGTATTTT
CDR3aa: CASSLAGGDTQYF

abundance: NA
j_gene: TRBJ1-4
d_gene: TRBD1
v_gene: TRBV16
CDR3nt: TGTGCCAGCAGCCAAGGACAGGGGGCCGTAGGTGAAAAACTGTTTTTT
CDR3aa: CASSQGQGAVGEKLFF

abundance: NA
j_gene: TRBJ2-3
d_gene: TRBD2
v_gene: TRBV5-1
CDR3nt: TGCGCCAGCAGCCGGCGGGAGGGCACAGATACGCAGTATTTT
CDR3aa: CASSRREGTDTQYF

abundance: NA
j_gene: TRBJ2-7
d_gene: NA
v_gene: TRBV6-6
CDR3nt: TGTGCCAGCAGTAGAGGACAGTTCTACGAGCAGTACTTC
CDR3aa: CASSRGQFYEQYF

abundance: NA
j_gene: TRBJ1-1
d_gene: NA
v_gene: TRBV5-5
CDR3nt: TGTGCCAGCAGCCTGCGGGGCACTGAAGCTTTCTTT
CDR3aa: CASSLRGTEAFF

abundance: NA
j_gene: TRBJ1-2
d_gene: NA
v_gene: TRBV5-8
CDR3nt: TGTGCCAGCAGCCACAGGGACGGCTACACCTTC
CDR3aa: CASSHRDGYTF

abundance: NA
j_gene: TRBJ1-3
d_gene: NA
v_gene: TRBV6-1
CDR3nt: TGTGCCAGCAGTGAAGACCCCCTCGGGGGAAACACCATATATTTT
CDR3aa: CASSEDPLGGNTIYF

abundance: NA
j_gene: TRBJ1-5
d_gene: TRBD1
v_gene: TRBV2
CDR3nt: TGTGCCAGCAGTTTGGGACAGGGGAATCAGCCCCAGCATTTT
CDR3aa: CASSLGQGNQPQHF

abundance: NA
j_gene: TRBJ2-7
d_gene: NA
v_gene: TRBV19
CDR3nt: TGTGCCAGTAGTATAACGCTAGCGCACTCCTACGAGCAGTACTTC
CDR3aa: CASSITLAHSYEQYF

abundance: NA
j_gene: TRBJ2-1
d_gene: NA
v_gene: TRBV30
CDR3nt: TGTGCCTGGAGTGTATGGCAACTACTCTACAATGAGCAGTTCTTC
CDR3aa: CAWSVWQLLYNEQFF

abundance: NA
j_gene: TRBJ2-7
d_gene: TRBD2
v_gene: TRBV7-2
CDR3nt: TGTGCCAGCAGCTTAGAAGCCCATTTTAGCGGGAGATACGAGCAGTACTTC
CDR3aa: CASSLEAHFSGRYEQYF

abundance: NA
j_gene: TRBJ1-3
d_gene: NA
v_gene: TRBV5-5
CDR3nt: TGTGCCAGCAGCTTGGCCCGGGGGGGGAACACCATATATTTT
CDR3aa: CASSLARGGNTIYF